This paragraph covers one TCR beta chain sequence. Original methodology: Reference gene primer amplification gave estimated nucleated cell counts. Method: immunoSEQ multiplex PCR; TCRdb's copy keeps in-frame clones and lacks some. V, J and clone size reflect that table, while D and trimming were determined from the DNA. The profile covers a few hundred thousand clones, with 70% to 90% appearing a single time and more than 1.2% taken by the ten largest. This entry comes from a study of blood T cell repertoires in COVID-19. Study-wide context: Acute-phase and convalescent COVID-19 samples originated in the United States, Italy and Spain.

Germline V gene data show CDR1 as SGHAT and CDR2 as FQNNGV. The junction had 6 bases not matched to a gene; V was cut back by 3 bases and J by 7 bases. This CDR3 spans 13 amino acids. The clonotype comes from an elderly man with acute or convalescent COVID-19. J is TRBJ2-7 and V is TRBV11-2; 7 positions match TRBD1. Sequencing was performed on peripheral blood. The CDR3, as DNA: TGTGCCAGCAGCTTTTCAGGGGGACGTGAGCAGTACTTC. Encoded protein: CASSFSGGREQYF. Using reference TRBV11-2 and TRBJ2-7 for the parts outside the CDR3, the full variable domain is EAGVAQSPRYKIIEKRQSVAFWCNPISGHATLYWYQQILGQGPKLLIQFQNNGVVDDSQLPKDRFSAERLKGVDSTLKIQPAKLEDSAVYLCASSFSGGREQYFGPGTRLTVT.